This T cell receptor beta chain was recovered during a study of cytomegalovirus exposure and HLA in healthy donors. Overall study results and limits: One variant, a missense change in DCLRE1C, was linked in a later analysis to TCR beta V- and J-gene trimming. Researchers reported that a few CMV-associated chains were confirmed in vitro as CMV antigen-specific. A later analysis showed that HLA-associated TCR beta chains had undergone more clonal expansion than equally common others. Of the V segments, some could not be distinguished, including TRBV6-2 and TRBV6-3, and were excluded.

With regard to this clone: What it recognizes is unknown. Other nucleotide sequences from this sample produce the same CDR3.

Vbeta (60) and Jbeta (13) primers were used in the PCR. TCRdb's copy holds only in-frame clones and misses some; the assay was immunoSEQ multiplex PCR. The data contain approximately 150,000 clones, roughly 79% of them seen just once; the ten biggest clones take up less than 15%. The germline V gene has CDR1 MRHNA and CDR2 SNTAGT. The CDR3 consists of 14 residues. Unmatched junction bases numbered 7, after V lost 2 bases and J lost 8 bases. The receptor's source is a woman between 50 and 59 years old in good health and CMV-seronegative. The sample consisted of PBMCs. The chain is built from TRBV6-4 and TRBJ1-2, with TRBD1 matching 8 bases. The CDR3 is CASSDGQGAEGYTF. CDR3 nucleotides: TGTGCCAGCAGTGACGGACAGGGCGCAGAGGGCTACACCTTC.